The T cell receptor (beta chain) described here comes from a study of radiation and T cells in renal cell carcinoma. In this sample, this clone turned up once. Sequencing used immunoSEQ multiplex PCR; TCRdb keeps in-frame clones, though not all of them. The table has about 150,000 clones, 87% seen once. V was clipped by 5 bases and J by 0 bases; unmatched bases: 9. Germline CDR1 and CDR2: SGHTA and FQGNSA. The CDR3 loop spans 16 amino acids. Time point indicated: blood 2 weeks post-SBRT. Treatment of the sample: 15 Gy SBRT to primary tumor, nephrectomy 4 weeks later. The clonotype comes from a woman aged 45-59 years with renal cell carcinoma. The V call is TRBV7-2, the J call TRBJ2-7; 8 bases fit TRBD2. Specimen: blood, collected from a patient whose treatment included radiotherapy and nephrectomy. Here the CDR3 DNA reads TGTGCCAGCAGCACCCGGGAGGGGGAGGGCTCCTACGAGCAGTACTTC. Translated: CASSTREGEGSYEQYF.